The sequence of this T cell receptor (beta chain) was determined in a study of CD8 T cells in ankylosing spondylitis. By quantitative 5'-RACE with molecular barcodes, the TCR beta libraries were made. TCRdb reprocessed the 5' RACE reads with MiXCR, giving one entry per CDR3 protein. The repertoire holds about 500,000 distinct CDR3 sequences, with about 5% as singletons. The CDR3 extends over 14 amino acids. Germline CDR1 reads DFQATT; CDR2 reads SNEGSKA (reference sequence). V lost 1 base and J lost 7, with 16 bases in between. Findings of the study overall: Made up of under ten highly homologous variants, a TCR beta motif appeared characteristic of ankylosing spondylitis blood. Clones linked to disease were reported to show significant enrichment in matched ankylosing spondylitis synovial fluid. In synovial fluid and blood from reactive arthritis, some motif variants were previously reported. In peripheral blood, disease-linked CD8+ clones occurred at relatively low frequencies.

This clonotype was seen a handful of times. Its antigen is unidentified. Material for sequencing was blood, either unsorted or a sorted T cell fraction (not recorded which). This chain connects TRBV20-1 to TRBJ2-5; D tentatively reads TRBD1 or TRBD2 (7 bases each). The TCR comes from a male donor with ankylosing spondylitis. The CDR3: CSARAPTGRGTQYF. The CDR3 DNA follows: TGCAGTGCTAGAGCCCCGACAGGGAGGGGGACCCAGTACTTC.